Sequencing of this TCR beta chain was carried out in a study of cytomegalovirus exposure and HLA in healthy donors. Study-wide findings and caveats: The authors confirmed in vitro that a few CMV-associated chains were specific for CMV antigens.

As concerns this clone: The antigen is not known. This CDR3 is also generated by other DNA sequences in the sample.

Assay: immunoSEQ multiplex PCR; the TCRdb copy retains only in-frame clones and omits some. Here the sample spans roughly 250,000 clones, approximately 87% being singletons. This CDR3 spans 14 amino acids. Germline V gene lookup returns CDR1 SGHTA and CDR2 FQGNSA. V lost 5 bases and J lost 1; bases outside the gene matches: 3. Sequenced sample: PBMCs. The chain links TRBV7-2 to TRBJ2-7; 9 bases match TRBD2. The receptor was isolated from a young man in good health and CMV-seronegative. This chain's CDR3 is CASSSSGSSYEQYF. In DNA form, the CDR3 reads TGTGCCAGCAGCAGTAGCGGGAGTTCCTACGAGCAGTACTTC.